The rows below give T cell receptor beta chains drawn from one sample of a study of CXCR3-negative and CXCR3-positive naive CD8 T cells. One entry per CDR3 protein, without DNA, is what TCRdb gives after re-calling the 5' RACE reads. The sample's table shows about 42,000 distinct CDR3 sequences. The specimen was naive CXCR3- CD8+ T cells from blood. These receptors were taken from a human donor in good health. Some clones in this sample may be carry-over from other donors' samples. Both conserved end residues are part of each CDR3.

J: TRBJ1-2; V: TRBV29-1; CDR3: CSVEGGPGQGNGYTF
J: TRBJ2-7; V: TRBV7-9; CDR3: CASNEGDRSTYEQYF
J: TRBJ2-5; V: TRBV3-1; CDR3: CASSQENRWKTQYF
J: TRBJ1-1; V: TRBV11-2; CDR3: CASSLQQGMNTEAFF
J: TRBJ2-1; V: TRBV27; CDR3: CASSLGGSGNEQFF
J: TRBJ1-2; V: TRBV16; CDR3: CASSQLAANYGYTF
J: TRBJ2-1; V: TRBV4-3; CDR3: CASSQERGGSYNEQFF
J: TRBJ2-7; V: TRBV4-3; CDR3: CASSQGLASSYEQYF
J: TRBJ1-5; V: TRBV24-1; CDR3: CATSDLRWGPQHF
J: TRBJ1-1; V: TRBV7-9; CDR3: CASSASSLNTEAFF
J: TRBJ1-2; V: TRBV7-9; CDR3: CASSPKEGKTNYGYTF
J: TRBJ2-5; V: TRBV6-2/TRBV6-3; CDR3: CATTIGGEETQYF
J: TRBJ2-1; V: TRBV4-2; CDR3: CASSQANEQFF
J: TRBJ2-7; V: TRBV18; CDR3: CASSHTKGQGAYEQYF
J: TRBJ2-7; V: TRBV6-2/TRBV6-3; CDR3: CASSYLHRDEQYF
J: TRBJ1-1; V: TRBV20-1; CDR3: CSADTGEGYTEAFF
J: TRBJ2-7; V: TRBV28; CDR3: CASSFRGIEVYEQYF
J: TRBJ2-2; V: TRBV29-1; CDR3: CSVGQTNTGELFF
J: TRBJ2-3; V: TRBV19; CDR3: CASRSPPAGETDTQYF
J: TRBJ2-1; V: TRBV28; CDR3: CASRYPARQLGEQFF
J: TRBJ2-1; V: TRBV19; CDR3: CASTLQGSNEQFF
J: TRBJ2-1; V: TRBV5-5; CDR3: CASSYGTLNNEQFF
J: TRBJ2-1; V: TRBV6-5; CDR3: CASRSGGYNEQFF
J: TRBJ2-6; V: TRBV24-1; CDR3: CATSDSRGSGANVLTF
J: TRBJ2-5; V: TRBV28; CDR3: CASSSSGRVAIGETQYF
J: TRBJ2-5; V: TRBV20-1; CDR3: CSAPRSRTSGQETQYF
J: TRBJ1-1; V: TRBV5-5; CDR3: CASAGGTEAFF
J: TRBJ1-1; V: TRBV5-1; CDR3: CASQDGNTEAFF
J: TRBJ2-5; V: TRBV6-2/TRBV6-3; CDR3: CASSYSTFTGGAQETQYF
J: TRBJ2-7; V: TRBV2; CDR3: CASSDPRVSSYEQYF
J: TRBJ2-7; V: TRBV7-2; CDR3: CASSHTGQTYEQYF
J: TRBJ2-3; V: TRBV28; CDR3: CASQGTSGTDTQYF
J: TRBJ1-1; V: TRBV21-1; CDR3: CASSKDAGRRTEAFF
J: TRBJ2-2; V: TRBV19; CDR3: CASSIGTGYGELFF
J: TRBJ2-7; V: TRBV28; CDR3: CASSPTNLSGRPYEQYF
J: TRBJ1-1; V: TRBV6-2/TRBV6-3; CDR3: CASSYEGASTEAFF
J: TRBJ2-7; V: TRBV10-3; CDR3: CAISAGGVSSYEQYF
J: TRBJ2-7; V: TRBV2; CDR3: CASSEPSGEYSYEQYF
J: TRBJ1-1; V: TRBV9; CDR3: CASSFRQGSNTEAFF
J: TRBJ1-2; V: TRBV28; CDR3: CASSPLQINYGYTF
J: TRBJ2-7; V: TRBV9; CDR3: CASSAGGLNEQYF
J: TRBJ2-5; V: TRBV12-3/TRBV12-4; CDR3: CASSLVGEETQYF
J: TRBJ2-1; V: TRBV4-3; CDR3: CASSQDSTYEQFF
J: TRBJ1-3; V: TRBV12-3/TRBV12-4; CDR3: CASSFPGTHSGNTIYF
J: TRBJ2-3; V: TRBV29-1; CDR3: CSVFPISGGKTDTQYF
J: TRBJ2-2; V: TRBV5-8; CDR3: CASSYLGRGSNTGELFF
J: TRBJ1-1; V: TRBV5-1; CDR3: CASSLGQGEAEAFF
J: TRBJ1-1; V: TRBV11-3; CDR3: CASSSHGLPSEAFF
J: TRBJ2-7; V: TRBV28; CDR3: CASSRVNDYEQYF
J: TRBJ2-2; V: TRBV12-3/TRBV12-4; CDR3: CASSLERLGELFF
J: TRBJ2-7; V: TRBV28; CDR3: CASRTRDSYSYEQYF
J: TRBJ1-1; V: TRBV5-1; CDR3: CASSFDRRYMNTEAFF
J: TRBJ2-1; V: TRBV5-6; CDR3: CASSWGPVEQFF
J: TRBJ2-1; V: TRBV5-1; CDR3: CASSLEGQGYEQFF
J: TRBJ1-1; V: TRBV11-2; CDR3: CASSLGTGVRTEAFF
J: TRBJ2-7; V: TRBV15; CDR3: CATSRTGLSYEQYF
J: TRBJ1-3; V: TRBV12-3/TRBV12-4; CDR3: CASSWSGNTIYF
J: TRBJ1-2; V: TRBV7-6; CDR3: CASSLASGRGWDGYTF
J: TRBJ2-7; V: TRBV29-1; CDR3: CSVEDTRTGSYEQYF